The sequence of this T cell receptor (beta chain) was determined in a study of cytomegalovirus exposure and HLA in healthy donors. The length of the CDR3 is 20 residues. Germline loops: CDR1 SGHRS, CDR2 YFSETQ. Losses at the gene ends were 0 bases for V and 2 bases for J; bases not matched to a gene: 13. Donors counted as nominally healthy when sampled, yet unrecorded immune exposures were likely. 13 Jbeta primers and 60 Vbeta primers were used for the PCR. Clones were sequenced by immunoSEQ multiplex PCR, and TCRdb holds only the in-frame ones, with some missing. The sample has roughly 140,000 clones, 78% seen once.

The chain couples TRBV5-1 to TRBJ2-3, with 12 bases lining up with TRBD2. The sample consisted of PBMCs. The TCR comes from a male donor in good health and CMV-seronegative. The CDR3 region is CASSLGASGGASGFTDTQYF. DNA of the CDR3: TGCGCCAGCAGCTTGGGCGCTAGCGGGGGGGCCTCGGGATTCACAGATACGCAGTATTTT.